Listed below are T cell receptor beta chains from one sample, sequenced in a study of blood T cell repertoires in COVID-19. TCRdb's copy holds only in-frame clones and misses some; the assay was immunoSEQ multiplex PCR. The sample holds 61,000 or so clones, approximately 80% seen once. Material: peripheral blood. The receptors originated from a woman older than 75 with acute or convalescent COVID-19. The CDR3 runs from the conserved cysteine through the conserved F or W. Each record gives: J gene, V gene, D gene, clone size, CDR3 protein, CDR3 DNA. The D gene is left open where the match is weak. Not all rows give a size; the values are once, few, many and, for expanded clones, a class.

>TRBJ2-1|TRBV11-3|TRBD1|.
CASSRGQGARNEQFF
TGTGCCAGCAGTCGTGGACAGGGGGCGCGAAATGAGCAGTTCTTC
>TRBJ1-6|TRBV28|TRBD1|.
CASSLTGTGVSYNSPLHF
TGTGCCAGCAGTTTGACCGGGACAGGGGTCAGCTATAATTCACCCCTCCACTTT
>TRBJ2-1|TRBV5-4|TRBD2|.
CASSLGLAGGSYNEQFF
TGTGCCAGCAGCTTGGGCCTAGCGGGAGGATCCTACAATGAGCAGTTCTTC
>TRBJ2-7|TRBV10-1|.|.
CASSESSPIYEQYF
TGCGCCAGCAGTGAGTCGTCCCCAATCTACGAGCAGTACTTC
>TRBJ2-7|TRBV19|TRBD2|few
CASSIRLAGYEQYF
TGTGCCAGTAGTATTCGACTAGCAGGCTACGAGCAGTACTTC
>TRBJ2-1|TRBV10-1|.|.
CASGDLSQGEQFF
TGCGCCAGCGGCGACTTGTCCCAGGGGGAGCAGTTCTTC
>TRBJ2-5|TRBV6-5|.|.
CASSYGPARETQYF
TGTGCCAGCAGTTACGGCCCGGCGAGGGAGACCCAGTACTTC
>TRBJ2-7|TRBV20-1|.|.
CSARLRVLPYF
TGCAGTGCTAGACTGCGGGTATTGCCGTACTTC
>TRBJ1-2|TRBV7-9|TRBD1|.
CASSPVGQGGETF
TGTGCCAGCAGCCCGGTGGGGCAGGGGGGAGAGACCTTC
>TRBJ1-1|TRBV9|.|.
CASSVAPGDTEAFF
TGTGCCAGCAGCGTAGCCCCGGGGGACACTGAAGCTTTCTTT
>TRBJ2-1|TRBV25-1|TRBD2|few
CASSEPGLAGDEQFF
TGTGCCAGCAGTGAACCGGGACTAGCGGGAGATGAGCAGTTCTTC
>TRBJ1-6|TRBV6-5|TRBD1|.
CASGGTGKNSPLHF
TGTGCCAGCGGAGGGACAGGGAAGAATTCACCCCTCCACTTT
>TRBJ2-1|TRBV5-4|.|.
CASTSSTHGSYNEQFF
TGTGCCAGCACCTCGTCTACCCACGGCTCCTACAATGAGCAGTTCTTC
>TRBJ2-7|TRBV24-1|.|once
CATPGGGLLYEQYF
TGTGCCACCCCCGGTGGGGGACTCCTCTACGAGCAGTACTTC
>TRBJ1-5|TRBV7-2|TRBD1|.
CASSLGYRGKNQPQHF
TGTGCCAGCAGCTTAGGGTACAGGGGCAAAAATCAGCCCCAGCATTTT
>TRBJ2-1|TRBV12-3/TRBV12-4|TRBD2|.
CATMLAGPNEQFF
TGTGCCACCATGCTAGCGGGGCCCAATGAGCAGTTCTTC
>TRBJ2-7|TRBV27|TRBD2|.
CASSERLAGPYEQYF
TGTGCCAGCAGCGAGAGACTAGCGGGGCCCTACGAGCAGTACTTC
>TRBJ2-2|TRBV6-1|.|.
CASSESYRWGGTGELFF
TGTGCCAGCAGTGAATCATACAGGTGGGGAGGTACCGGGGAGCTGTTTTTT
>TRBJ1-1|TRBV6-2/TRBV6-3|.|.
CASSYTGTEAFF
TGTGCCAGCAGTTATACAGGGACTGAAGCTTTCTTT
>TRBJ2-7|TRBV28|TRBD1|.
CASSSDRETEQYF
TGTGCCAGCAGTTCAGACAGGGAAACCGAGCAGTACTTC
>TRBJ1-6|TRBV27|.|.
CASGPGRDNSPLHF
TGTGCCAGTGGTCCAGGGAGGGACAATTCACCCCTCCACTTT
>TRBJ2-3|TRBV24-1|.|once
CATSDPLALGPDTQYF
TGTGCCACCAGTGACCCCCTGGCTCTGGGCCCAGATACGCAGTATTTT
>TRBJ1-4|TRBV28|.|.
CASSQGGPLNEKLFF
TGTGCCAGCAGCCAAGGCGGGCCCCTCAATGAAAAACTGTTTTTT
>TRBJ1-1|TRBV10-2|TRBD1|.
CASSERDRGVNTEAFF
TGCGCCAGCAGTGAAAGGGACAGGGGGGTGAACACTGAAGCTTTCTTT
>TRBJ2-5|TRBV7-3|TRBD1|.
CASSTQTGVKETQYF
TGTGCCAGCAGCACCCAGACAGGGGTAAAAGAGACCCAGTACTTC
>TRBJ2-7|TRBV10-3|.|.
CAIRPGLTSYEQYF
TGTGCCATCAGACCGGGACTTACCTCCTACGAGCAGTACTTC
>TRBJ2-5|TRBV5-1|TRBD1|.
CASKSGSDRRETQYF
TGCGCCAGCAAGTCCGGGTCGGACAGGAGGGAGACCCAGTACTTC
>TRBJ2-1|TRBV30|TRBD2|.
CAWSRGGGLDEQFF
TGTGCCTGGAGTCGGGGCGGGGGTTTGGATGAGCAGTTCTTC
>TRBJ1-6|TRBV4-1|.|few
CASSQDAISPSYNSPLHF
TGCGCCAGCAGCCAAGACGCGATTTCCCCCTCCTATAATTCACCCCTCCACTTT
>TRBJ1-1|TRBV27|.|.
CASSFSTLGEAFF
TGTGCCAGCAGTTTTTCGACATTGGGTGAAGCTTTCTTT
>TRBJ2-1|TRBV28|TRBD2|.
CASLASGSYNEQFF
TGTGCCAGTCTGGCTAGCGGGTCCTACAATGAGCAGTTCTTC
>TRBJ2-6|TRBV3-1/TRBV3-2|.|.
CASSQDLAGANVLTF
TGTGCCAGCAGCCAAGATTTAGCTGGGGCCAACGTCCTGACTTTC
>TRBJ1-2|TRBV12-3/TRBV12-4|.|.
CASRGGDGYGYTF
TGTGCCAGCAGGGGGGGGGATGGGTATGGCTACACCTTC
>TRBJ1-4|TRBV6-5|.|.
CASSPLEGPNEKLFF
TGTGCCAGCAGTCCGCTGGAGGGGCCCAATGAAAAACTGTTTTTT
>TRBJ2-5|TRBV30|TRBD2|.
CAWKTSGRARPETQYF
TGTGCCTGGAAGACTAGCGGGAGGGCCCGGCCGGAGACCCAGTACTTC
>TRBJ1-4|TRBV18|TRBD1|.
CASSPGTGNEKLFF
TGTGCCAGCTCACCCGGGACAGGGAATGAAAAACTGTTTTTT
>TRBJ2-6|TRBV19|TRBD1|.
CASSPQISGGSGANVLTF
TGTGCCAGTAGTCCCCAGATATCAGGGGGCTCTGGGGCCAACGTCCTGACTTTC
>TRBJ1-2|TRBV7-8|.|.
CASSMGHTNYGYTF
TGTGCCAGCAGCATGGGGCACACTAACTATGGCTACACCTTC
>TRBJ1-3|TRBV2|.|.
CASAASSGNTIYF
TGTGCCAGTGCAGCGAGCTCTGGAAACACCATATATTTT
>TRBJ2-7|TRBV5-1|TRBD2|.
CASSLDLADPYEQYF
TGCGCCAGCAGCTTGGATCTAGCGGACCCCTACGAGCAGTACTTC
>TRBJ2-2|TRBV24-1|.|.
CATSDPNRRSNTGELFF
TGTGCCACCAGTGATCCCAATAGGCGGTCTAACACCGGGGAGCTGTTTTTT
>TRBJ2-1|TRBV20-1|TRBD1|.
CSASHGGQGVRNEQFF
TGCAGTGCTAGTCACGGGGGACAGGGGGTTCGCAATGAGCAGTTCTTC
>TRBJ1-1|TRBV5-4|TRBD1|.
CASSLAQGVTEAFF
TGTGCCAGCAGCTTGGCTCAGGGGGTAACTGAAGCTTTCTTT
>TRBJ2-5|TRBV5-4|.|.
CASSFRGRSETQYF
TGTGCCAGCAGCTTCCGAGGGCGGTCCGAGACCCAGTACTTC
>TRBJ1-2|TRBV6-5|.|.
CASRSGTNGYTF
TGTGCCAGCAGATCCGGGACAAATGGCTACACCTTC
>TRBJ2-1|TRBV5-1|.|.
CASSFDKGRGAQFF
TGCGCCAGCAGCTTTGACAAGGGACGGGGGGCGCAGTTCTTC
>TRBJ1-2|TRBV5-1|.|.
CASSSGVGDYGYTF
TGCGCCAGCAGCTCAGGGGTAGGGGACTATGGCTACACCTTC
>TRBJ2-5|TRBV7-9|TRBD1|.
CASSFGQGKRTQYF
TGTGCCAGCAGCTTCGGACAGGGGAAGAGGACCCAGTACTTC
>TRBJ2-4|TRBV7-9|TRBD1|.
CASSSGQGGGLFSRNIQYF
TGTGCCAGCAGCTCCGGACAGGGGGGCGGCTTATTCTCGAGGAACATTCAGTACTTC
>TRBJ2-1|TRBV6-5|.|.
CASSYSWETHNEQFF
TGTGCCAGCAGTTACTCTTGGGAGACTCACAATGAGCAGTTCTTC
>TRBJ2-2|TRBV5-1|TRBD2|.
CASATSGWGTGELFF
TGCGCCAGCGCTACTAGCGGTTGGGGTACCGGGGAGCTGTTTTTT
>TRBJ1-1|TRBV10-3|.|.
CAISVGRGTEAFF
TGTGCCATCAGTGTTGGACGGGGCACTGAAGCTTTCTTT
>TRBJ1-2|TRBV7-2|.|.
CASSLGAQYGYTF
TGTGCCAGCAGCTTAGGGGCCCAGTATGGCTACACCTTC
>TRBJ1-2|TRBV7-9|TRBD1|.
CASSSEGDRGKYYGYTF
TGTGCCAGCAGCTCCGAGGGGGACAGGGGCAAATACTATGGCTACACCTTC
>TRBJ2-7|TRBV5-4|TRBD2|few
CASSLGLAGGMDEQYF
TGTGCCAGCAGCCTCGGACTAGCGGGAGGTATGGACGAGCAGTACTTC